Listed below are T cell receptor beta chains from one sample, sequenced in a study of cytomegalovirus exposure and HLA in healthy donors. Sequenced by immunoSEQ multiplex PCR; TCRdb stores in-frame clones only, minus some. The sample holds approximately 140,000 clones, approximately 80% seen once. Sequencing was carried out using PBMCs. These receptors all stem from a boy aged 2 to 10 in good health and CMV-seronegative. Both conserved end residues are part of each CDR3. The D gene is left open where the match is weak. Some rows have no size entry. The others give once, few or many, or a class for an expanded clone.

>TRBJ2-2|TRBV4-2|NA|once
TGTGCCAGCAGCCAAGAAACGAGGCGGACAGCGAACACCGGGGAGCTGTTTTTT
CASSQETRRTANTGELFF
>TRBJ2-3|TRBV6-5|TRBD2|NA
TGTGCCAGCAGTCACTCCAGCGGGGGCCCGGAAGATACGCAGTATTTT
CASSHSSGGPEDTQYF
>TRBJ1-5|TRBV19|NA|NA
TGTGCCAGTAGTATAGATGACGGGCAGCCCCAGCATTTT
CASSIDDGQPQHF
>TRBJ2-5|TRBV7-9|TRBD2|NA
TGTGCCAGCAGCTTAAAACCGGGCGGGAGTCTCCAAGAGACCCAGTACTTC
CASSLKPGGSLQETQYF
>TRBJ2-5|TRBV27|TRBD2|NA
TGTGCCAGCAGTGCTTTCTCTAGCGGCCAAGAGACCCAGTACTTC
CASSAFSSGQETQYF
>TRBJ1-3|TRBV5-1|NA|NA
TGCGCCAGCGGCCCGGACATCGCGAAGTGGGACACCATATATTTT
CASGPDIAKWDTIYF
>TRBJ1-4|TRBV14|TRBD1|NA
TGTGCCAGCAGCCAGCAAAGGGGGCGAGGTGATGAAAAACTGTTTTTT
CASSQQRGRGDEKLFF
>TRBJ1-1|TRBV18|TRBD1|NA
TGTGCCAGCTCACCAGCGGACAGGGGGCTAGGGTACACTGAAGCTTTCTTT
CASSPADRGLGYTEAFF
>TRBJ2-3|TRBV5-1|TRBD2|few
TGCGCCAGCAGCTCGAAGGTAGCGGGAGTTGCAGATACGCAGTATTTT
CASSSKVAGVADTQYF
>TRBJ1-1|TRBV5-8|TRBD1|NA
TGTGCCAGCAGCTGGACAGGTTTTGGTTCGACTGAAGCTTTCTTT
CASSWTGFGSTEAFF